The sample holds one count of the clone carrying this TCR beta chain. This specimen comes from a study of blood T cell repertoires in COVID-19. On the study more broadly: Sample material is recorded as cDNA or gDNA derived from T cells, B-cell-depleted T cells, or PBMCs.

Measured with immunoSEQ multiplex PCR; TCRdb has only the in-frame clones, and not every one. The top ten clones hold 7% to 8% of a sample with some 350,000 clones, about nine tenths of them seen once. Germline V gene data show CDR1 as LGHNA and CDR2 as YSLEER. This CDR3 is built from 14 residues. V was pared by 4 bases and J by 4 bases, with 13 bases between. This chain joins TRBV4-3 and TRBJ1-2; possible D gene TRBD1, 5 bases. The clonotype originates from a woman between 70 and 85 years old with COVID-19, enrolled during active disease. Specimen: peripheral blood. The CDR3 coding sequence is TGCGCCAGCAGCCCCCCCGGGGGTGCCTATGGCTACACCTTC. Amino acid sequence: CASSPPGGAYGYTF.